A selection of T cell receptor beta chains follows, all from one sample in a study of blood T cell repertoires in COVID-19. Measured with immunoSEQ multiplex PCR; TCRdb has only the in-frame clones, and not every one. The repertoire holds about 220,000 clones, approximately 82% seen once, with roughly 15% in the top ten. Sequenced: PBMCs or T cells enriched from blood (not recorded which). These receptors were obtained from a man aged 40-50 years who had recovered from COVID-19. CDR3s include the opening cysteine and the closing phenylalanine or tryptophan. Fields, in order: clone size, D gene, V gene, J gene, CDR3 protein, CDR3 DNA. D genes are given only for firm matches. A row's size may be missing; if present it is once, few, many or a size class.

>.|.|TRBV7-8|TRBJ1-1
CASRGRDAGGTEAFF
TGTGCCAGCAGGGGCCGGGACGCCGGGGGCACTGAAGCTTTCTTT
>.|TRBD1|TRBV5-1|TRBJ2-5
CASSLEGQGAWETQYF
TGCGCCAGCAGCTTGGAGGGGCAGGGGGCATGGGAGACCCAGTACTTC
>.|.|TRBV21-1|TRBJ1-4
CASSARGGATNEKLFF
TGTGCCAGCAGCGCCCGCGGAGGCGCAACTAATGAAAAACTGTTTTTT
>.|.|TRBV10-2|TRBJ2-1
CASSVTGSSYNEQFF
TGCGCCAGCAGTGTGACGGGGAGCTCCTACAATGAGCAGTTCTTC
>.|.|TRBV5-1|TRBJ2-7
CASSSSEGANSYEQYF
TGCGCCAGCAGCTCCTCGGAGGGGGCCAACTCCTACGAGCAGTACTTC
>.|TRBD2|TRBV5-1|TRBJ2-7
CASSLASGVYSCEQYF
TGCGCCAGCAGCTTGGCCAGCGGGGTATATAGTTGCGAGCAGTACTTC
>.|.|TRBV6-5|TRBJ1-3
CASSYQGTSGNTIYF
TGTGCCAGCAGTTACCAGGGGACCTCTGGAAACACCATATATTTT
>once|.|TRBV11-2|TRBJ2-3
CASSQLPGQGLTDTQYF
TGTGCCAGCAGCCAACTACCCGGGCAGGGGTTGACAGATACGCAGTATTTT
>.|TRBD1|TRBV2|TRBJ2-1
CASSEDRGYNEQFF
TGTGCCAGCAGCGAGGACAGGGGATACAATGAGCAGTTCTTC
>few|.|TRBV4-3|TRBJ1-2
CASSRSGGTYGYTF
TGCGCCAGCAGCCGTTCCGGGGGGACCTATGGCTACACCTTC
>few|.|TRBV7-6|TRBJ1-3
CASSARDSGNTIYF
TGTGCCAGCAGCGCCAGGGACTCTGGAAACACCATATATTTT
>.|TRBD2|TRBV3-1/TRBV3-2|TRBJ2-7
CASSQGTSGTEQYF
TGTGCCAGCAGCCAAGGGACTAGCGGGACCGAGCAGTACTTC
>.|TRBD1|TRBV19|TRBJ1-4
CASSTGTGGEKLFF
TGTGCCAGTAGTACAGGGACAGGAGGCGAAAAACTGTTTTTT
>.|TRBD1|TRBV30|TRBJ1-6
CAGRQGPSPLHF
TGTGCCGGCCGACAGGGTCCATCACCCCTCCACTTT
>.|.|TRBV1|TRBJ2-3
CTSSQRIRSGGPLSVTDTQYF
TGCACCAGCAGCCAAAGGATCCGTAGCGGGGGCCCCCTCTCAGTCACAGATACGCAGTATTTT
>few|.|TRBV15|TRBJ2-2
CATSIVRNTGELFF
TGTGCCACCAGCATAGTACGGAACACCGGGGAGCTGTTTTTT
>.|.|TRBV5-6|TRBJ2-7
CASSLGLASEQYF
TGTGCCAGCAGCTTGGGGCTAGCCTCCGAGCAGTACTTC
>.|.|TRBV29-1|TRBJ1-4
CSVRHSTGTNEKLFF
TGCAGCGTCCGCCACTCGACGGGAACTAATGAAAAACTGTTTTTT
>few|TRBD1|TRBV11-2|TRBJ1-3
CASSPDRAGNTIYF
TGTGCCAGCAGCCCGGACAGGGCTGGAAACACCATATATTTT
>.|.|TRBV5-1|TRBJ1-5
CASSLGAEGQPQHF
TGCGCCAGCAGCTTGGGAGCGGAGGGGCAGCCCCAGCATTTT
>.|.|TRBV5-1|TRBJ2-3
CASSTNLGEDTQYF
TGCGCCAGCAGCACGAACTTGGGAGAGGATACGCAGTATTTT
>.|TRBD2|TRBV7-2|TRBJ2-7
CASSSRGAYEQYF
TGTGCCAGCAGCAGCCGGGGGGCCTACGAGCAGTACTTC
>.|TRBD2|TRBV24-1|TRBJ2-3
CATSDERSGGADTQYF
TGTGCCACCAGTGATGAACGAAGCGGGGGCGCAGATACGCAGTATTTT
>.|TRBD1|TRBV6-2/TRBV6-3|TRBJ1-1
CASSRPGTGRRTEAFF
TGTGCCAGCAGCCGTCCCGGGACAGGGCGGAGGACTGAAGCTTTCTTT
>.|TRBD1|TRBV7-9|TRBJ2-5
CASSFVRQGSGETQYF
TGTGCCAGCAGCTTCGTTAGACAGGGGTCGGGTGAGACCCAGTACTTC
>.|.|TRBV7-2|TRBJ1-6
CACQGLSSYNSPLHF
TGTGCCTGCCAGGGGCTAAGCTCCTATAATTCACCCCTCCACTTT
>.|TRBD1|TRBV3-1/TRBV3-2|TRBJ1-2
CASSPTGGGGYTF
TGTGCCAGCAGCCCGACAGGGGGAGGAGGCTACACCTTC
>.|.|TRBV7-9|TRBJ2-7
CAGQDSYEQYF
TGTGCCGGTCAGGACAGCTACGAGCAGTACTTC
>.|.|TRBV5-1|TRBJ1-4
CASSLLGGREEKLFF
TGCGCCAGCAGCTTGCTTGGGGGGAGAGAAGAAAAACTGTTTTTT
>.|TRBD1|TRBV5-1|TRBJ1-2
CASSPGTGQIGGYTF
TGCGCCAGCAGCCCTGGGACAGGACAAATCGGTGGCTACACCTTC
>few|.|TRBV6-1|TRBJ2-7
CASSEAPLYEQYF
TGTGCCAGCAGTGAAGCCCCCCTCTACGAGCAGTACTTC
>.|.|TRBV27|TRBJ1-6
CASSSGGSSYNSPLHF
TGTGCCAGCAGTTCCGGGGGGAGCTCCTATAATTCACCCCTCCACTTT
>.|.|TRBV2|TRBJ1-4
CASGRGMNEKLFF
TGTGCCAGTGGGAGGGGGATGAATGAAAAACTGTTTTTT